Below, one T cell receptor beta chain is given with its context. This clonotype was counted ten times or more. Its recognized antigen is unknown. Base-call qualities are not available, and no considerably larger clone is one nucleotide away. Library creation used multiplex PCR. Sequenced on an Illumina HiSeq 4000. iRepertoire HTBI primers and Arm-PCR amplification of CDR3 regions were used to construct TCR beta libraries. Before sequencing, the PCR products went through gel purification. Concerning the study's data processing: A total of around 59 TRBV and under 15 TRBJ segments were identified across samples and were used for gene usage analysis of CDR3 amino acid clonotypes. Filtered high-quality paired reads were merged into contigs using COPE and FqMerger. Contigs were aligned with BLAST to IMGT TRBV, TRBD and TRBJ reference genes, and CDR3 was defined per IMGT. Clonotypes above 0.1% frequency were classified as highly expanded clones. Repertoire diversity was measured by Shannon entropy, and V-J evenness by the Gini coefficient. Clonotypes shared by more than one individual were considered public. TCRdb applied fastp at Q25 and MiXCR to the public reads, then kept only in-frame beta chains. Here each entry gathers all rows of one CDR3 protein and keeps the most common genes and DNA. These V and J calls are TCRdb output, not the study's own analysis. The sample contains 310,000 or so distinct CDR3 sequences, more than 20% of them found a single time. Together, the top ten hold 56% of the sample.

The V end gives up 7 bases and the J end 5 bases, leaving 7 bases in the junction not matched to a gene. The germline V gene yields MNHEY for CDR1 and SVGEGT for CDR2. From its cysteine to its phenylalanine, the CDR3 spans 14 amino acids. Here the CDR3 DNA is all that survives: 42 bases in frame from base 1. The record originates from a study of regulatory T cells in long-lasting Graves disease (dated by TCRdb to the early 2020s). With respect to the entire study: Persistent Graves' disease was defined as antithyroid drug treatment for over 5 years with persistently positive TSH receptor autoantibodies. TCR sequencing covered 13 persistent and around 20 newly diagnosed Graves' disease patients, some 35 samples in total. The study was conducted in China and was registered as a clinical trial. In the clinical cohort, patients with persistent Graves' disease had used antithyroid drugs for an average of roughly ten years. This study used TCR sequencing and RNA sequencing of peripheral blood to compare persistent Graves' disease patients against newly diagnosed Graves' disease patients.

On the study overall, not on this receptor specifically: A larger number of public clonotypes was shared among persistent patients (about 2,700) than among newly diagnosed patients (approximately 1,000). The authors noted that the small sample size was a limitation that may lower accuracy. Persistent disease showed preferential use of TRBV28, TRBJ1-2 and TRBJ2-5, whereas newly diagnosed disease favored TRBV20-1 and TRBJ2-1. Compared with newly diagnosed patients, persistent Graves' disease patients had lower TCR Shannon entropy and fewer highly expanded clones, which suggests clonal expansion. Because the primary lesion, thyroid tissue, could not be accessed, the study looked at peripheral blood alone. Sequencing and analysis were limited to the TCR beta chain.

The label giving this sample's time point can be read as: persistent/refractory GD, antithyroid drugs over 5 years with positive TRAb. RNA was extracted from PBMCs in TRIzol for both TCR sequencing and RNA sequencing. The diagnosis of Graves' disease followed American Thyroid Association guidelines. Recruitment of patients was carried out at an endocrinology department in Xi'an, China. Each patient gave approximately 10 milliliters of peripheral blood, collected in an EDTA anticoagulant tube. Ficoll Paque Plus density gradient separation was used to isolate PBMCs, and no further T cell sorting was done. RNA quality was checked with an Agilent 2100 Bioanalyzer and agarose gel, and concentration with a NanoDrop 2000.

Sequenced material: peripheral blood mononuclear cells (PBMCs), taken when the disease was refractory, from a patient treated with antithyroid drugs. The clonotype was recovered from a female donor with Graves disease. Here the chain combines TRBV6-2 or TRBV6-3 and TRBJ2-5; 10 of the junction bases match TRBD1. The CDR3 reads CASTHRTGGETQYF. The DNA is as follows: TGTGCCAGCACCCACCGGACAGGGGGGGAGACCCAGTACTTC.